The table lists the clone carrying this TCR beta chain with a few counts. The antigen is not known. Constant-region reverse primers amplified full-length variable regions, followed by semi-nested Nested Universal Primer A PCR. MiXCR, applied by TCRdb to the 5' RACE reads, yields one record per CDR3 protein. The sample holds tens of thousands of distinct CDR3 sequences, approximately 26% seen once. Tregs were sorted as CD4+CD25+CD127-/low cells. Broader study findings: Tumor-infiltrating Treg TCR alpha and beta sequences overlapped most with tumor naive CD4+ T cells, then blood naive.

The V gene's germline CDR1 is SGHTA and CDR2 FQGNSA. Trimming took 5 bases from V and 4 from J; bases not matched to a gene: 7. The CDR3 runs to 15 residues. The rearrangement links TRBV7-2 to TRBJ2-1; TRBD2 aligns across 8 bases. The source of this sequence is a female donor with breast cancer. Sequencing was carried out using tumor-infiltrating Tregs sorted from the breast tumor. The CDR3 DNA reads TGTGCCAGCAGCCTAACTAGCGGAGGGTACAATGAGCAGTTCTTC. Its translation is CASSLTSGGYNEQFF.